This T cell receptor beta chain originates from a study of CXCR3-negative and CXCR3-positive naive CD8 T cells. Every CD8+ T cell subset underwent triplicate sorting at a few hundred thousand cells apiece. The CDR3 is made up of 13 amino acids. Germline V gives CDR1 SEHNR, CDR2 FQNEAQ (reference sequence). With UMI labels, 5' RACE was used to prepare the TRB cDNA libraries. With the 5' RACE reads reprocessed, TCRdb shows one record per CDR3 protein and no DNA. Its table lists some 130,000 distinct CDR3 sequences. Sequenced: naive CXCR3- CD8+ T cells from blood. Described subset: CD45RO-CCR7+CD27+CD95- naive CD8+ T cells lacking CXCR3 (TNR3-). The sequence was collected from a human donor in good health. Some clones in this sample may be carry-over from other donors' samples. The chain combines TRBV7-9 with TRBJ2-5. Here the CDR3 reads CASSLEAEETQYF.